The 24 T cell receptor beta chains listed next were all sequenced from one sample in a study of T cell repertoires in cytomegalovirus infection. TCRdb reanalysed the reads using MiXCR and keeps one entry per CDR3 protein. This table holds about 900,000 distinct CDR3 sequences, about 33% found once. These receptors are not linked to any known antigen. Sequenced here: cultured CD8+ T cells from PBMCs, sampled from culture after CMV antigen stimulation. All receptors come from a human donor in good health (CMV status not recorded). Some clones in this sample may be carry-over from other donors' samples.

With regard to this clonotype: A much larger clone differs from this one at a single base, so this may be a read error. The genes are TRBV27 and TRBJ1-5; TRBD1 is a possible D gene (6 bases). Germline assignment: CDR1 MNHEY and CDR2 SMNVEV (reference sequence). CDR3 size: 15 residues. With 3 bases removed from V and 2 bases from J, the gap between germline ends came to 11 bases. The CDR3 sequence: CASSFRGKGNQPQHF. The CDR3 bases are TGTGCCAGCAGTTTTAGGGGGAAAGGCAATCAGCCCCAGCATTTT.

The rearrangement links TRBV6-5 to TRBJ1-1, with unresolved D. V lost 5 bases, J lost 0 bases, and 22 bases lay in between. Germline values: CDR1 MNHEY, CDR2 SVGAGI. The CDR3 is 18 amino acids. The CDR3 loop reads CASSNVIPGGSMNTEAFF. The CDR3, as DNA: TGTGCCAGCAGTAATGTAATACCGGGAGGAAGTATGAACACTGAAGCTTTCTTT.

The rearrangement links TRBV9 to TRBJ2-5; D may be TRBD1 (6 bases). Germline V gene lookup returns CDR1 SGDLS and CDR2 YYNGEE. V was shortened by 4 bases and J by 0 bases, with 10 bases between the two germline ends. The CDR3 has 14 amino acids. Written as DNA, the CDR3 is TGTGCCAGCAGCATCCAGGGGAACCAAGAGACCCAGTACTTC. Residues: CASSIQGNQETQYF.

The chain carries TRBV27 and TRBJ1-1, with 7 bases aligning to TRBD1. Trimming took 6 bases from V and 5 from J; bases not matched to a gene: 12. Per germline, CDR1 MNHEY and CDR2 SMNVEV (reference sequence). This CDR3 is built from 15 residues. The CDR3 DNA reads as TGTGCCAGCAGCCGCAGTGATCAGGGGGAGACTGAAGCTTTCTTT. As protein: CASSRSDQGETEAFF.

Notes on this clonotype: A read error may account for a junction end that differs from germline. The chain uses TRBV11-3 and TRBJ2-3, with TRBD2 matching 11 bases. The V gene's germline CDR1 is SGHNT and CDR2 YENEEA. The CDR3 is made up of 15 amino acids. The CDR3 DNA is TGTTCCAGCAGCTTAGAAGGACTAGCGGGAGATACGCAGTATTTT. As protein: CSSSLEGLAGDTQYF.

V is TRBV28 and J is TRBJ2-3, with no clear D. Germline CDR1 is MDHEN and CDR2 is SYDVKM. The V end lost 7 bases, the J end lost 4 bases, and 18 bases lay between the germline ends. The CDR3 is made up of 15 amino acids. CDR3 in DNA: TGTGCCAGCACATTCCGCCGGCGTCCGCCAGATACGCAGTATTTT. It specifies CASTFRRRPPDTQYF.

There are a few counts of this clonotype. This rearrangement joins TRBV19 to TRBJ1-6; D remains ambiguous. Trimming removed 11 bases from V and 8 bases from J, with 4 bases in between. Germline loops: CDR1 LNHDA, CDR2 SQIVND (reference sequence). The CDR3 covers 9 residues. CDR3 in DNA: TGTGCCCGTCATTCACCCCTCCACTTT. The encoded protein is CARHSPLHF.

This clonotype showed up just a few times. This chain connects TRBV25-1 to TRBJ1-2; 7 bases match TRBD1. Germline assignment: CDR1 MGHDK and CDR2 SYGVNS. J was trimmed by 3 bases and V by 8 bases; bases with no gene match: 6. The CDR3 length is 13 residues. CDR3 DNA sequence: TGTGCCAGCGCTGACAGGGCTGACTATGGCTACACCTTC. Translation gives CASADRADYGYTF.

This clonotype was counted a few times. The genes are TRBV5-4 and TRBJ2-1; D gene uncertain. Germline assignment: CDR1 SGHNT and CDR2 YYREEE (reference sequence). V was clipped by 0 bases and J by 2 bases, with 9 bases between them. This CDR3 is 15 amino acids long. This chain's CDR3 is CASSLVERTYNEQFF. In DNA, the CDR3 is TGTGCCAGCAGCTTGGTGGAGCGTACCTACAATGAGCAGTTCTTC. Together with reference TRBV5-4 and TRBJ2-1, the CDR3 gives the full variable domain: ETGVTQSPTHLIKTRGQQVTLRCSSQSGHNTVSWYQQALGQGPQFIFQYYREEENGRGNFPPRFSGLQFPNYSSELNVNALELDDSALYLCASSLVERTYNEQFFGPGTRLTVL.

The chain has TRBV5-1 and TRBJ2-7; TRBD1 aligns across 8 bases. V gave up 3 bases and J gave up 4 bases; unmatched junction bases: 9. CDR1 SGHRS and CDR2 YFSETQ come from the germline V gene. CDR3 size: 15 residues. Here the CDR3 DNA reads TGCGCCAGCAGCTCATCACGGACAGGGAGGTACGAGCAGTACTTC. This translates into CASSSSRTGRYEQYF.

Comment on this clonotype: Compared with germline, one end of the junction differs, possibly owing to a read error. CDR3 bases: TGTACCAGCAGCTTAACAGGGACCGATAATCAGCCCCAGCATTTT. Its translation is CTSSLTGTDNQPQHF. V usage is TRBV7-6 and J usage is TRBJ1-5; D is perhaps TRBD1 (6 bases). The germline V gene encodes CDR1 SGHVS and CDR2 FNYEAQ. The CDR3 totals 15 residues.

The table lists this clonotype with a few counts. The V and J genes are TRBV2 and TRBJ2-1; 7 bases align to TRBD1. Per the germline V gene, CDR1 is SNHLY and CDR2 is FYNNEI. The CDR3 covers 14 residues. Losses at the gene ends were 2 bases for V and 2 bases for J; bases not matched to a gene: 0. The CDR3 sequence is CASSERGPYNEQFF. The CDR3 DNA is TGTGCCAGCAGTGAAAGGGGGCCCTACAATGAGCAGTTCTTC.

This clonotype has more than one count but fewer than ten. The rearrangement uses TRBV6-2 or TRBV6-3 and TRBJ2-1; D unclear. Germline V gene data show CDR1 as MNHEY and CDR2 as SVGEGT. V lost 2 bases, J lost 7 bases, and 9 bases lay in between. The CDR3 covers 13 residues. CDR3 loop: CASSYGTLNEQFF. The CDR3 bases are TGTGCCAGCAGTTACGGAACACTAAATGAGCAGTTCTTC.

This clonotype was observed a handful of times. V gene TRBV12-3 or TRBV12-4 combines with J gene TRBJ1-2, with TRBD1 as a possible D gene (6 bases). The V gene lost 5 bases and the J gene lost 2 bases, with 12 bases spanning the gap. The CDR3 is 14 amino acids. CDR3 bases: TGTGCCAGCAGTGGACAGATAGAAAACTATGGCTACACCTTC. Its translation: CASSGQIENYGYTF.

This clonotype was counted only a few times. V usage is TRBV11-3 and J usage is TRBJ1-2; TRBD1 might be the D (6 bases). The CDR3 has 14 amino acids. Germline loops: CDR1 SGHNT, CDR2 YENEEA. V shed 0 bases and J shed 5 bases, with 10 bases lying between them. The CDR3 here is CASSLDRTGYGYTF. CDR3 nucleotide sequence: TGTGCCAGCAGCTTAGATCGTACAGGGTATGGCTACACCTTC. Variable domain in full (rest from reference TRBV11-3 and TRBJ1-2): EAGVVQSPRYKIIEKKQPVAFWCNPISGHNTLYWYLQNLGQGPELLIRYENEEAVDDSQLPKDRFSAERLKGVDSTLKIQPAELGDSAVYLCASSLDRTGYGYTFGSGTRLTVV.

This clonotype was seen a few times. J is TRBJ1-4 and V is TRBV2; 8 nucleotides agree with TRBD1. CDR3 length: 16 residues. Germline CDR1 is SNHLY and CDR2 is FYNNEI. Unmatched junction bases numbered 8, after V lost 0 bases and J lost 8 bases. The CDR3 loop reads CASSEALGDRREKLFF. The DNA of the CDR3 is TGTGCCAGCAGTGAAGCGCTGGGGGACAGGAGGGAAAAACTGTTTTTT.

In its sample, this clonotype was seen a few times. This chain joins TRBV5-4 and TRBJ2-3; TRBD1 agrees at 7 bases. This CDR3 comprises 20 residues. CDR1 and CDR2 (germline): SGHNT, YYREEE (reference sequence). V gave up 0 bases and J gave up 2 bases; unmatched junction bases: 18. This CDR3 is CASSLVGTACYIHFTDTQYF. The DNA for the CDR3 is TGTGCCAGCAGCTTGGTAGGGACAGCTTGTTATATACACTTCACAGATACGCAGTATTTT.

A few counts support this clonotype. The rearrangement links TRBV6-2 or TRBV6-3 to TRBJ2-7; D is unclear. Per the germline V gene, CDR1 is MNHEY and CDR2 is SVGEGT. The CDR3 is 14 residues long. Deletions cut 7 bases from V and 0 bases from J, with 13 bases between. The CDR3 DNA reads TGTGCCAGCACCACGACGGTGACCTCCTACGAGCAGTACTTC. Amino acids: CASTTTVTSYEQYF.

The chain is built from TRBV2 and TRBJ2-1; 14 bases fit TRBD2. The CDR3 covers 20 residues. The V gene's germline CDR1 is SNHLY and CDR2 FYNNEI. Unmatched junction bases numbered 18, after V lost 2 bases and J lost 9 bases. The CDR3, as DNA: TGTGCCAGCAGTGAATTTATACAGAAGGGACTAGCGGGGGCCAGGGGTGAGCAGTTCTTC. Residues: CASSEFIQKGLAGARGEQFF.

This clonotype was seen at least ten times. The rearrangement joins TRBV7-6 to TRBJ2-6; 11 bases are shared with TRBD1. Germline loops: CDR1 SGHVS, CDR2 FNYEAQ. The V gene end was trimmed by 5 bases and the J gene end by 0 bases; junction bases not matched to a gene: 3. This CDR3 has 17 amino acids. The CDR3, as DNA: TGTGCCAGCAGCACAGGGACAGGGGGCTCTGGGGCCAACGTCCTGACTTTC. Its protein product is CASSTGTGGSGANVLTF.

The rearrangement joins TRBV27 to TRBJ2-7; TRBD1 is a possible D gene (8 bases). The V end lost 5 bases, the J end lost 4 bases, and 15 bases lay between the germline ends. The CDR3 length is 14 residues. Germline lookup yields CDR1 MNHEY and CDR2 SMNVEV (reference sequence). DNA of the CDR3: TGTGCCAGCAGTCCCTACAGGGGGGGGTACGAGCAGTACTTC. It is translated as CASSPYRGGYEQYF.

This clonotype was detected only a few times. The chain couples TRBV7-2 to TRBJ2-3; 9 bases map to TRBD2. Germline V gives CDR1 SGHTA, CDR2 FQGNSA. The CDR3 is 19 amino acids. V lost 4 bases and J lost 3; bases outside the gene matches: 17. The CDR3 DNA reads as TGTGCCAGCAGCTGGGGACTAGCACTTCAAACGACTGCAACAGATACGCAGTATTTT. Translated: CASSWGLALQTTATDTQYF.

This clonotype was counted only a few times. CDR3 region: CASSEQGAIVGTEAFF. For the CDR3, the DNA is TGTGCCAGCAGTGAACAGGGGGCCATAGTGGGGACTGAAGCTTTCTTT. The chain couples TRBV2 to TRBJ1-1, with TRBD1 matching over 8 bases. Germline lookup yields CDR1 SNHLY and CDR2 FYNNEI. J gave up 5 bases and V 2 bases, and 10 bases lay outside the gene matches. This CDR3 has 16 amino acids.

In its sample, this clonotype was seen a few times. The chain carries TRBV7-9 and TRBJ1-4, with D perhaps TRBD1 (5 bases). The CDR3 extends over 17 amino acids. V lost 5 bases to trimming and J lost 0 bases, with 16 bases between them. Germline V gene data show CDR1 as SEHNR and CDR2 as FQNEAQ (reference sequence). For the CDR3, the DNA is TGTGCCAGCAGCAACCCGGAGACAGACGCAACTAATGAAAAACTGTTTTTT. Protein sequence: CASSNPETDATNEKLFF.